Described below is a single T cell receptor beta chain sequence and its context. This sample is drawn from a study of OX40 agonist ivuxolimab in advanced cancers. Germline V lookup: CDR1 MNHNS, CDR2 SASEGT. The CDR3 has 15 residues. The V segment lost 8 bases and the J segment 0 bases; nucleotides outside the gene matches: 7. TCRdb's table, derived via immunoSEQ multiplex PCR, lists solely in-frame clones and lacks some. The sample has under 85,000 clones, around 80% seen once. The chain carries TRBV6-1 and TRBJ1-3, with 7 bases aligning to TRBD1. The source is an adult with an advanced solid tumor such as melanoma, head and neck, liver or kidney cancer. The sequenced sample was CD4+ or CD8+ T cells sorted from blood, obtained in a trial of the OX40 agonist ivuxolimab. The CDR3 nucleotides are TGTGCCAGCTATTCAGGGGGTTCCTCTGGAAACACCATATATTTT. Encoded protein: CASYSGGSSGNTIYF.